In its sample, the clone carrying this TCR beta chain was seen once. This sample was included in a study of blood T cell repertoires in COVID-19. Looking at the study overall: There were acute and convalescent COVID-19 samples, and they came from the United States, Italy and Spain. Sample material is recorded as cDNA or gDNA derived from T cells, B-cell-depleted T cells, or PBMCs.

Per the original methods: It was from reference gene primer amplification that nucleated cell counts were estimated. Method: immunoSEQ multiplex PCR; TCRdb's copy keeps in-frame clones and lacks some. That table supplies the V and J calls and clone size; D and trimming were determined from the DNA. The table lists tens of thousands of clones, around 87% of them singletons. Trimming shortened V by 1 base and J by 8 bases, and 26 bases separated the two germline ends. Germline CDR1 and CDR2: SGHTA and FQGNSA. This CDR3 region has 18 residues. Sample: peripheral blood. The sequence derives from a human donor with active COVID-19. The donor label of this sample is uncertain. The rearrangement uses TRBV7-2 and TRBJ1-1; D is ambiguous. The CDR3 DNA reads as TGTGCCAGCAGCTTAGATAGTGGCGGGGATCCTCGAGGTAGGGAAGCTTTCTTT. Translating gives CASSLDSGGDPRGREAFF.